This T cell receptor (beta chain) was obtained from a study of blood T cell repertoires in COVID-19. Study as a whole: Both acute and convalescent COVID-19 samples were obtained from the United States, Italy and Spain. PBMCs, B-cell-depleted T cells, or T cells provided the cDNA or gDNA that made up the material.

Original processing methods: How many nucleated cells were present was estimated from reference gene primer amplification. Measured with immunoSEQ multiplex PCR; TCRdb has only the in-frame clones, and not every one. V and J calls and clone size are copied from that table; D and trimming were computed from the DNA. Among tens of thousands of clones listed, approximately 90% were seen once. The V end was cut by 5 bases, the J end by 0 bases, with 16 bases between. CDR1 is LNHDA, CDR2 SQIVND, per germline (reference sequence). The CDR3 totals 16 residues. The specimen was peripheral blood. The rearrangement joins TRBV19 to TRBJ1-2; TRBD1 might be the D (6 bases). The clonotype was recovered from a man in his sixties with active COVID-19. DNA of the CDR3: TGTGCCAGTAGTGCCCAACCGGGACAAGCTAACTATGGCTACACCTTC. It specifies CASSAQPGQANYGYTF.